This T cell receptor (beta chain) stems from a study of T cell changes during pregnancy in multiple sclerosis. Germline V gives CDR1 SEHNR, CDR2 FQNEAQ (reference sequence). This CDR3 contains 13 residues. The germline V and J ends were trimmed by 1 base and 3 bases, with 6 bases remaining between them. Assay used: immunoSEQ multiplex PCR; TCRdb lists only in-frame clones, some missing. The data show 40,000 or so clones, 90% to 95% seen once. The rearrangement uses TRBV7-9 and TRBJ1-2; D ambiguous. The sample consisted of CD8+ T cells from peripheral blood mononuclear cells, taken in the second trimester of pregnancy. The clonotype originates from a female donor with multiple sclerosis, enrolled in a pregnancy study. CDR3 loop: CASSLDAYYGYTF. The CDR3 DNA reads as TGTGCCAGCAGCTTAGACGCGTACTATGGCTACACCTTC.